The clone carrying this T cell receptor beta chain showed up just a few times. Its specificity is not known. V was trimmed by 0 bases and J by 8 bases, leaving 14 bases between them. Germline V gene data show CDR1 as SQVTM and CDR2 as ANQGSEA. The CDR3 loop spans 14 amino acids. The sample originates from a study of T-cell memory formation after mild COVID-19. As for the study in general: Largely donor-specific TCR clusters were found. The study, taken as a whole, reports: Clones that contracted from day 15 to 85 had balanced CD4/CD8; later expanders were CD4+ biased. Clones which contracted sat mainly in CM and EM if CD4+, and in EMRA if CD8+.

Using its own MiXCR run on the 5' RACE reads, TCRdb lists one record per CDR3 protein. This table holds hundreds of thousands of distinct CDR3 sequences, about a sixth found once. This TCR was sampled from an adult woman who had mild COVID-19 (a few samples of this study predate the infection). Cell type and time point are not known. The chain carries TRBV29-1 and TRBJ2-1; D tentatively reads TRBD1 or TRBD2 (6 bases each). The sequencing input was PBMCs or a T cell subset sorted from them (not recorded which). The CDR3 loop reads CSVEDTFGGDEQFF. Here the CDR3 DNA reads TGCAGCGTTGAAGATACTTTCGGGGGCGATGAGCAGTTCTTC.